Shown below are 25 T cell receptor beta chains from a single sample sequenced in a study of CD8 T cells in Susac syndrome (dated by TCRdb to the late 2010s). The library relied on the immunoSEQ multiplex PCR assay. RNA was extracted with the RNeasy kit and 0.5 to 1 ug was reverse transcribed using random hexamers. TCRdb trimmed public reads at Q25 via fastp, called clones via MiXCR and kept in-frame beta chains. Every entry covers one CDR3 protein and lists the most common genes and DNA from its rows. For this sample the table gives about 75,000 distinct CDR3 sequences, of which approximately 94% were detected only once. The ten largest clones represent about 0.52% of the sample. The specimen was CD8+ T cells from PBMCs. The receptors come from a human donor with Susac syndrome.

The J gene is TRBJ2-7, the V gene TRBV5-4; possible D gene TRBD1, 5 bases. V gave up 0 bases and J gave up 2 bases, with 9 bases separating them. The CDR3 is 14 residues long. Germline loops: CDR1 SGHNT, CDR2 YYREEE (reference sequence). This CDR3 reads CASSLASGTYEQYF. As DNA, the CDR3 is TGTGCCAGCAGCTTGGCGTCAGGGACCTACGAGCAGTACTTC.

This clonotype has a single count. V is TRBV11-2 and J is TRBJ2-7, with 7 bases matching TRBD1. Losses at the gene ends were 4 bases for V and 1 base for J; bases not matched to a gene: 4. There are 14 residues in the CDR3. In germline, CDR1 is SGHAT, CDR2 FQNNGV. The CDR3 region is CASSYRGRSYEQYF. CDR3 DNA: TGTGCCAGCAGCTACAGGGGCCGGTCCTACGAGCAGTACTTC.

The V and J genes are TRBV27 and TRBJ1-2; TRBD1 is a possible D gene (5 bases). Germline-derived CDR1 and CDR2 are MNHEY and SMNVEV (reference sequence). Trimming took off 4 bases at V and 4 bases at J, with 16 bases between the two ends. This CDR3 is built from 15 residues. The DNA of the CDR3 is TGTGCCAGCAGTTCGCCGAGACAGCTACCCTATGGCTACACCTTC. It yields the protein CASSSPRQLPYGYTF.

This sequence joins TRBV15 and TRBJ1-2, with D hard to call. V lost 5 bases and J 3 bases, leaving 19 bases between the germline ends. Germline V gene sequence: CDR1 LNHNV, CDR2 YYDKDF (reference sequence). CDR3 length: 16 residues. The CDR3 nucleotides read TGTGCCACCAGCCCCGCGGCGGGTTCAAGTGACTATGGCTACACCTTC. It encodes CATSPAAGSSDYGYTF. The full variable domain, with the rest looked up from reference TRBV15 and TRBJ1-2, is DAMVIQNPRYQVTQFGKPVTLSCSQTLNHNVMYWYQQKSSQAPKLLFHYYDKDFNNEADTPDNFQSRRPNTSFCFLDIRSPGLGDTAMYLCATSPAAGSSDYGYTFGSGTRLTVV.

The V gene is TRBV30, the J gene TRBJ1-5, with 9 bases lining up with TRBD1. This CDR3 is built from 20 residues. Trimming at V came to 1 base and at J to 0 bases, leaving 16 bases not matched to a gene. Germline CDR1 and CDR2: GTSNPN and SVGIG (reference sequence). Written as DNA, the CDR3 is TGTGCCTGGAGTGCCTACACCGGGACAGGGCCTCTTGATAGCAATCAGCCCCAGCATTTT. Translating gives CAWSAYTGTGPLDSNQPQHF.

This rearrangement joins TRBV20-1 to TRBJ2-7; D perhaps matches TRBD2 (6 bases). The CDR3 consists of 12 residues. The V gene lost 6 bases and the J gene lost 6 bases, with 15 bases spanning the gap. Per germline, CDR1 DFQATT and CDR2 SNEGSKA (reference sequence). This chain's CDR3 is CSAPSTRREQYF. The CDR3 DNA reads TGCAGTGCGCCCTCGACTAGGCGCGAGCAGTACTTC.

This chain joins TRBV7-9 and TRBJ2-2, with a tentative D call TRBD1 (6 bases). This CDR3 region has 14 residues. The V gene's germline CDR1 is SEHNR and CDR2 FQNEAQ (reference sequence). Deletions cut 3 bases from V and 5 bases from J, with 10 bases between. The CDR3 nucleotides are TGTGCCAGCAGCTTGAGGACAGCAACCGGGGAGCTGTTTTTT. Amino acids: CASSLRTATGELFF. Looking up the rest from reference TRBV7-9 and TRBJ2-2 gives the full variable domain: DTGVSQNPRHKITKRGQNVTFRCDPISEHNRLYWYRQTLGQGPEFLTYFQNEAQLEKSRLLSDRFSAERPKGSFSTLEIQRTEQGDSAMYLCASSLRTATGELFFGEGSRLTVL.

This sequence joins TRBV5-1 and TRBJ1-2; D is unresolved. Looked up from germline, CDR1 is SGHRS and CDR2 is YFSETQ. This CDR3 spans 13 amino acids. The germline V and J ends were trimmed by 3 bases and 6 bases, with 12 bases remaining between them. For the CDR3, the DNA is TGCGCCAGCAGCTACTACAGCACAGATGGCTACACCTTC. It codes for CASSYYSTDGYTF. Drawing the rest from reference TRBV5-1 and TRBJ1-2, the complete variable domain is KAGVTQTPRYLIKTRGQQVTLSCSPISGHRSVSWYQQTPGQGLQFLFEYFSETQRNKGNFPGRFSGRQFSNSRSEMNVSTLELGDSALYLCASSYYSTDGYTFGSGTRLTVV.

A single count supports this clonotype. This rearrangement joins TRBV9 to TRBJ2-5; D is undetermined. Trimming left V 2 bases short and J 0 bases short, with 2 bases between. Germline CDR1 is SGDLS and CDR2 is YYNGEE. This CDR3 has 12 residues. CDR3 residues: CASSVDQETQYF. As DNA, the CDR3 is TGTGCCAGCAGCGTTGACCAAGAGACCCAGTACTTC. Full variable domain (outside the CDR3, taken from reference TRBV9 and TRBJ2-5): DSGVTQTPKHLITATGQRVTLRCSPRSGDLSVYWYQQSLDQGLQFLIQYYNGEERAKGNILERFSAQQFPDLHSELNLSSLELGDSALYFCASSVDQETQYFGPGTRLLVL.

This chain joins TRBV30 and TRBJ1-2; D is undetermined. Germline-derived CDR1 and CDR2 are GTSNPN and SVGIG (reference sequence). The CDR3 consists of 11 residues. The V and J ends lost 1 base and 4 bases respectively, with 4 bases between them. CDR3 region: CAWSAPYGYTF. The CDR3 DNA reads as TGTGCCTGGAGTGCTCCCTATGGCTACACCTTC.

The V gene is TRBV28, the J gene TRBJ1-5; 11 bases fit TRBD1. This CDR3 region has 15 residues. Looked up from germline, CDR1 is MDHEN and CDR2 is SYDVKM. V shed 5 bases and J 4 bases; nucleotides not matched to a gene: 4. The chain's CDR3 is CASSQDRGPNQPQHF. CDR3 in DNA: TGTGCCAGCAGTCAGGACAGGGGGCCTAATCAGCCCCAGCATTTT. Full variable domain (rest looked up from reference TRBV28 and TRBJ1-5): DVKVTQSSRYLVKRTGEKVFLECVQDMDHENMFWYRQDPGLGLRLIYFSYDVKMKEKGDIPEGYSVSREKKERFSLILESASTNQTSMYLCASSQDRGPNQPQHFGDGTRLSIL.

The chain carries TRBV2 and TRBJ2-3; D might be TRBD1 or TRBD2, each matching 5 bases. The V gene lost 3 bases and the J gene lost 5 bases, with 9 bases spanning the gap. The CDR3 is made up of 13 amino acids. CDR1 and CDR2 (germline): SNHLY, FYNNEI. In DNA, the CDR3 is TGTGCCAGCAGTGAGGGGGAAATAGATACGCAGTATTTT. Its protein product is CASSEGEIDTQYF.

The V gene is TRBV12-3 or TRBV12-4, the J gene TRBJ1-6; D might be TRBD1 (5 bases). The CDR3 totals 17 residues. The germline V and J ends were trimmed by 6 bases and 10 bases, with 25 bases remaining between them. CDR3 protein: CASSLTQEVIRGSPLHF. The CDR3 DNA is TGTGCCAGCAGCCTGACTCAAGAGGTGATAAGGGGCTCACCCCTCCACTTT.

The chain links TRBV29-1 to TRBJ1-1; 7 bases agree with TRBD1. The junction had 5 bases not matched to a gene; V was cut back by 1 base and J by 0 bases. The CDR3 has 15 residues. The germline CDR1 and CDR2 sequences are SQVTM and ANQGSEA. The CDR3 here is CSVEGVTGLNTEAFF. For the CDR3, the DNA is TGCAGCGTTGAAGGAGTGACAGGGTTGAACACTGAAGCTTTCTTT.

The rearrangement uses TRBV12-3 or TRBV12-4 and TRBJ1-2; 10 nucleotides match TRBD1. V lost 5 bases to trimming and J lost 6 bases; unmatched junction nucleotides: 6. The CDR3 is 14 residues long. The CDR3 coding sequence is TGTGCCAGCAGTACTCGGGACAGGGGTGATGGCTACACCTTC. It yields the protein CASSTRDRGDGYTF.

This clonotype was seen only once. The chain is built from TRBV29-1 and TRBJ1-1; D uncertain. The CDR3 extends over 10 amino acids. V lost 4 bases, J lost 6 bases, and 6 bases lay in between. Germline V lookup: CDR1 SQVTM, CDR2 ANQGSEA. This CDR3 reads CSVVKAEAFF. CDR3 sequence (DNA): TGCAGCGTTGTTAAAGCTGAAGCTTTCTTT. The complete variable domain, with remaining parts taken from reference TRBV29-1 and TRBJ1-1, reads SAVISQKPSRDICQRGTSLTIQCQVDSQVTMMFWYRQQPGQSLTLIATANQGSEATYESGFVIDKFPISRPNLTFSTLTVSNMSPEDSSIYLCSVVKAEAFFGQGTRLTVV.

The rearrangement links TRBV9 to TRBJ1-6; TRBD1 agrees at 7 bases. CDR1 and CDR2 (germline): SGDLS, YYNGEE. The CDR3 spans 13 residues. With 4 bases clipped from V and 10 bases from J, the junction kept 5 bases outside the gene matches. CDR3 nucleotides: TGTGCCAGCAGCCCCAGGGGGGGGTCACCCCTCCACTTT. It specifies CASSPRGGSPLHF.

CDR3 DNA: TGTGCCTGGAGTCGACAGGGGCACAACACCGGGGAGCTGTTTTTT. Amino acids: CAWSRQGHNTGELFF. The V call is TRBV30, the J call TRBJ2-2; 8 bases agree with TRBD1. The CDR3 covers 15 residues. J was trimmed by 2 bases and V by 2 bases; bases with no gene match: 4. Germline V lookup: CDR1 GTSNPN, CDR2 SVGIG (reference sequence).

The rearrangement joins TRBV29-1 to TRBJ1-2, with 7 bases identical to TRBD1. J lost 3 bases, V lost 7 bases, and 20 bases had no gene match. CDR3 length equals 17 residues. Germline V gives CDR1 SQVTM, CDR2 ANQGSEA. CDR3 sequence reads: CSAWPAPWTGFDYGYTF. CDR3 nucleotide sequence: TGCAGCGCCTGGCCGGCCCCTTGGACAGGTTTTGACTATGGCTACACCTTC.

This clonotype was seen a handful of times. The chain recombines TRBV12-3 or TRBV12-4 with TRBJ2-5, with D hard to call. Deletions cut 6 bases from V and 2 bases from J, with 4 bases between. The CDR3 extends over 11 amino acids. The DNA of the CDR3 is TGTGCCAGCAGGGGTCAAGAGACCCAGTACTTC. Encoded protein: CASRGQETQYF.

This clonotype has only one observation. V and J are TRBV20-1 and TRBJ2-7; 13 bases agree with TRBD2. After removal of 7 bases from V and 0 bases from J, the junction contained 6 bases not matched to a gene. Germline CDR1 and CDR2: DFQATT and SNEGSKA (reference sequence). The CDR3 has 15 amino acids. Written as DNA, the CDR3 is TGCAGTGTTTGGACTAGCGGGGGCAACTCCTACGAGCAGTACTTC. Amino acid sequence: CSVWTSGGNSYEQYF.

In this sample, this clonotype turned up a few times. The chain recombines TRBV6-2 or TRBV6-3 with TRBJ2-7; 7 nucleotides line up with TRBD2. The CDR3 contains 15 residues. The germline V gene encodes CDR1 MNHEY and CDR2 SVGEGT. Trimming at V came to 6 bases and at J to 0 bases, leaving 8 bases not matched to a gene. Here the CDR3 DNA reads TGTGCCAGCAGCCCCTTGGCTAGCGGCTCCTACGAGCAGTACTTC. Translation gives CASSPLASGSYEQYF.

This chain links TRBV9 with TRBJ1-2; TRBD1 aligns across 9 bases. The CDR3 is 12 amino acids. In germline, CDR1 is SGDLS, CDR2 YYNGEE. The V and J ends lost 4 bases and 12 bases, in that order; junction bases with no gene match: 7. The CDR3 bases are TGTGCCAGCAGCCCACGGACAGGGGAGGACACCTTC. Translating gives CASSPRTGEDTF.

The J gene is TRBJ2-7, the V gene TRBV13; 8 nucleotides match TRBD1. Germline-derived CDR1 and CDR2 are PRHDT and FYEKMQ (reference sequence). The CDR3 runs to 15 residues. V lost 5 bases to trimming and J lost 3 bases; unmatched junction nucleotides: 9. In nucleotides, the CDR3 is TGTGCCAGCAGCGTCCGACAGGGGAGAGACTACGAGCAGTACTTC. Protein product: CASSVRQGRDYEQYF.

The V call is TRBV5-4, the J call TRBJ2-2; no reliable D call. The germline V gene encodes CDR1 SGHNT and CDR2 YYREEE (reference sequence). Trimming removed 5 bases at V and 4 bases at J, with 3 bases between. The CDR3 is 11 residues long. The CDR3: CASRSTGELFF. The CDR3 DNA follows: TGTGCCAGCAGATCCACCGGGGAGCTGTTTTTT.